The 29 T cell receptor beta chains reported below all come from one sample, sequenced in a study of T cells in Graves' hyperthyroidism and ophthalmopathy. Amplification targeted TCR beta CDR3 regions from RNA transcripts. RT-PCR in the first round (using the HTBI primer set) targeted the TCR CDR3. TCRdb ran MiXCR on the multiplex PCR reads and lists one entry per CDR3 protein. The table has some 350,000 distinct CDR3 sequences, 15% to 19% seen once; the top ten hold 25% to 35%. Sample: blood. The receptors derive from a woman aged 18-30 years with Graves' hyperthyroidism that later progressed to Graves' ophthalmopathy.

This clonotype was seen ten or more times. This chain joins TRBV6-1 and TRBJ2-1; D possibly uses TRBD1 or TRBD2 (6 bases each). The germline gives CDR1 MNHNS, CDR2 SASEGT. Trimming pared 5 bases from V and 6 bases from J, leaving 14 bases between. The CDR3 spans 14 residues. In nucleotides, the CDR3 is TGTGCCAGCAGTCCCGGGGGCCCTGCCAATGAGCAGTTCTTC. Its protein product is CASSPGGPANEQFF.

J is TRBJ2-6 and V is TRBV6-1; no clear D gene. V lost 0 bases and J lost 0, with 3 bases in between. The germline CDR1 and CDR2 sequences are MNHNS and SASEGT. This CDR3 is 15 amino acids long. The CDR3 coding sequence is TGTGCCAGCAGTGAAGCAGGCTCTGGGGCCAACGTCCTGACTTTC. It is translated as CASSEAGSGANVLTF.

This clonotype came up many times. This chain joins TRBV5-5 and TRBJ2-5; 12 bases align to TRBD1. Germline CDR1 is SGHKS and CDR2 is YYEKEE (reference sequence). V gave up 0 bases and J gave up 1 base; unmatched junction bases: 4. The CDR3 has 17 amino acids. CDR3 loop: CASSLVGTGGFQETQYF. The CDR3 DNA is TGTGCCAGCAGCTTGGTAGGGACAGGGGGCTTCCAAGAGACCCAGTACTTC.

This chain connects TRBV5-4 to TRBJ2-2, with D unclear. The V gene's germline CDR1 is SGHNT and CDR2 YYREEE (reference sequence). The CDR3 extends over 15 amino acids. Trimming removed 0 bases at V and 4 bases at J, with 10 bases between. The CDR3 region is CASSLGRVGTGELFF. The CDR3 nucleotides read TGTGCCAGCAGCTTGGGTCGGGTCGGCACCGGGGAGCTGTTTTTT.

This clonotype occurred a few times. The rearrangement joins TRBV10-3 to TRBJ2-4; no definite D call. Germline CDR1 ENHRY, CDR2 SYGVKD. V dropped 3 bases and J dropped 5 bases, with 8 bases sitting between them. The CDR3 sequence is 13 residues long. DNA for the CDR3: TGTGCCATCAGTGATTTTGGGGAAAACATTCAGTACTTC. This translates into CAISDFGENIQYF.

This clonotype was picked up many times. This rearrangement joins TRBV12-3 or TRBV12-4 to TRBJ2-1; 13 positions agree with TRBD2. CDR3 length: 17 amino acids. J was trimmed by 7 bases and V by 2 bases; bases with no gene match: 8. This CDR3 reads CASSLRRTSGSLNEQFF. The CDR3 DNA sequence: TGTGCCAGCAGTTTAAGGCGGACTAGCGGGAGTTTAAATGAGCAGTTCTTC.

There are many counts of this clonotype. The V gene is TRBV20-1, the J gene TRBJ2-3; a possible D gene is TRBD1 (5 bases). The CDR3 has 15 residues. The V gene lost 0 bases and the J gene lost 1 base, with 11 bases spanning the gap. The V gene's germline CDR1 is DFQATT and CDR2 SNEGSKA (reference sequence). As DNA, the CDR3 is TGCAGTGCTAGAGACCCCTTACAGGGCACAGATACGCAGTATTTT. It translates to CSARDPLQGTDTQYF.

This clonotype was observed many times. J is TRBJ2-3 and V is TRBV14, with 7 bases identical to TRBD1. Per germline, CDR1 SGHDN and CDR2 FVKESK. Trimming took 4 bases from V and 6 from J; bases not matched to a gene: 7. The CDR3 has 14 residues. CDR3 bases: TGTGCCAGCAGCCGTAGACAGGGAGCCGATACGCAGTATTTT. It encodes CASSRRQGADTQYF. The full variable domain, with the rest looked up from reference TRBV14 and TRBJ2-3, is EAGVTQFPSHSVIEKGQTVTLRCDPISGHDNLYWYRRVMGKEIKFLLHFVKESKQDESGMPNNRFLAERTGGTYSTLKVQPAELEDSGVYFCASSRRQGADTQYFGPGTRLTVL.

Regarding this clonotype: A much more abundant neighbour one base away suggests this may be a read error. The chain combines TRBV7-3 with TRBJ2-3; 10 nucleotides agree with TRBD1. CDR3 length: 16 amino acids. Germline CDR1 reads SGHTA; CDR2 reads FQGTGA. V shed 8 bases, J shed 4 bases, and the junction held 12 bases outside the gene matches. The CDR3 nucleotides read TGTGCCAGCGGCTCTCCGGGACAGGGGACAGCAGATACGCAGTATTTT. This encodes CASGSPGQGTADTQYF.

J is TRBJ1-1 and V is TRBV5-5, with 7 bases lining up with TRBD1. The CDR3 is 17 residues long. Per germline, CDR1 SGHKS and CDR2 YYEKEE (reference sequence). V was clipped by 1 base and J by 1 base; unmatched bases: 10. CDR3 nucleotides: TGTGCCAGCAGCTTGCCCTTCGGCAGGGGGGAGAACACTGAAGCTTTCTTT. This encodes CASSLPFGRGENTEAFF.

This clonotype turned up a few times. A much larger clone lies one base from this, so it may be a read error. The chain has TRBV28 and TRBJ2-1, with TRBD2 matching 13 bases. The CDR3 contains 18 residues. Unmatched junction bases numbered 8, after V lost 5 bases and J lost 1 base. Per germline, CDR1 MDHEN and CDR2 SYDVKM. In DNA, the CDR3 is TGTGCCAGCAGTCTCCGACTAGCGGGAGGACCTTCCTACAATGAGCAGTTCTTC. This codes for CASSLRLAGGPSYNEQFF.

This clonotype came up a few times. V gene TRBV2 combines with J gene TRBJ2-4, with D tentatively TRBD1 or TRBD2 (5 bases each). CDR1 and CDR2 (germline): SNHLY, FYNNEI. Trimming removed 1 base at V and 0 bases at J, with 7 bases between. This CDR3 has 15 amino acids. CDR3 region: CASSEGGGAKNIQYF. For the CDR3, the DNA is TGTGCCAGCAGTGAAGGTGGGGGAGCCAAAAACATTCAGTACTTC. Supplemented by reference TRBV2 and TRBJ2-4, the full variable domain reads EPEVTQTPSHQVTQMGQEVILRCVPISNHLYFYWYRQILGQKVEFLVSFYNNEISEKSEIFDDQFSVERPDGSNFTLKIRSTKLEDSAMYFCASSEGGGAKNIQYFGAGTRLSVL.

In the case of this clonotype: A single base separates this from a much larger clone, so it may be a read error. This chain joins TRBV3-1 and TRBJ1-4; D is perhaps TRBD1 (6 bases). The CDR3 is made up of 12 amino acids. CDR1 is LGHDT, CDR2 YNNKEL, per germline (reference sequence). CDR3 in amino acids: CASGQGGRKLFF. The CDR3 DNA follows: TGTGCCAGCGGCCAAGGGGGACGGAAACTGTTTTTT. Looking up the rest from reference TRBV3-1 and TRBJ1-4 gives the full variable domain: DTAVSQTPKYLVTQMGNDKSIKCEQNLGHDTMYWYKQDSKKFLKIMFSYNNKELIINETVPNRFSPKSPDKAHLNLHINSLELGDSAVYFCASGQGGRKLFFGSGTQLSVL.

This clonotype has just one count. Here the CDR3 reads CASSVVAGAFTGELFF. CDR3 coding DNA: TGTGCCAGCAGCGTAGTGGCGGGGGCCTTCACCGGGGAGCTGTTTTTT. This chain joins TRBV9 and TRBJ2-2; D is possibly TRBD2 (7 bases). CDR3 length: 16 residues. The germline CDR1 and CDR2 sequences are SGDLS and YYNGEE. Trimming shortened V by 0 bases and J by 4 bases, and 13 bases separated the two germline ends.

Many counts were recorded for this clonotype. V and J are TRBV2 and TRBJ2-5; 9 nucleotides line up with TRBD2. CDR1 is SNHLY and CDR2 is FYNNEI in the germline V gene. The trim removed 7 bases at V and 1 base at J, leaving 13 bases unmatched. The CDR3 length is 17 residues. CDR3 protein: CASTQEASGTFQETQYF. The CDR3 DNA is TGTGCCAGCACTCAGGAGGCTAGCGGGACCTTCCAAGAGACCCAGTACTTC.

J is TRBJ2-1 and V is TRBV20-1; the match to TRBD2 covers 11 bases. J was trimmed by 4 bases and V by 4 bases; bases with no gene match: 3. Germline-derived CDR1 and CDR2 are DFQATT and SNEGSKA (reference sequence). The CDR3 has 14 residues. The CDR3 reads CSAIRTSGYNEQFF. Written as DNA, the CDR3 is TGCAGTGCTATTCGGACTAGCGGGTACAATGAGCAGTTCTTC.

V gene TRBV30 combines with J gene TRBJ2-5, with D unclear. V dropped 3 bases and J dropped 4 bases, with 6 bases sitting between them. This CDR3 region has 11 residues. Germline lookup yields CDR1 GTSNPN and CDR2 SVGIG (reference sequence). In nucleotides, the CDR3 is TGTGCCTGGAGGACAACAGAGACCCAGTACTTC. It specifies CAWRTTETQYF. The full variable domain, its missing parts supplied by reference TRBV30 and TRBJ2-5, is SQTIHQWPATLVQPVGSPLSLECTVEGTSNPNLYWYRQAAGRGLQLLFYSVGIGQISSEVPQNLSASRPQDRQFILSSKKLLLSDSGFYLCAWRTTETQYFGPGTRLLVL.

There are many counts of this clonotype. The chain uses TRBV28 and TRBJ2-4; 9 nucleotides agree with TRBD1. The J segment lost 2 bases and the V segment lost 7 bases, leaving 9 bases of the junction unmatched. This CDR3 contains 16 residues. The germline CDR1 and CDR2 sequences are MDHEN and SYDVKM. The DNA for the CDR3 is TGTGCCAGCAATCTTTCGGGACAGGGAACCAAAAACATTCAGTACTTC. Translated, it gives CASNLSGQGTKNIQYF.

This clonotype was recorded at least ten times. J is TRBJ1-2 and V is TRBV28, with TRBD1 as a possible D gene (6 bases). Germline V gene data show CDR1 as MDHEN and CDR2 as SYDVKM. V lost 5 bases and J 6 bases, leaving 22 bases between the germline ends. The CDR3 runs 16 residues. The CDR3 loop reads CASSRRMTGKPHGYTF. In nucleotides, the CDR3 is TGTGCCAGCAGTCGTAGGATGACAGGAAAGCCCCATGGCTACACCTTC.

This clonotype was recorded at least ten times. The chain is built from TRBV20-1 and TRBJ1-2; D is uncertain. The V and J ends lost 6 bases and 0 bases respectively, with 8 bases between them. The CDR3 spans 12 residues. Looked up from germline, CDR1 is DFQATT and CDR2 is SNEGSKA (reference sequence). The CDR3 sequence is CSASGSNYGYTF. The CDR3 bases are TGCAGTGCCAGCGGCTCTAACTATGGCTACACCTTC.

The chain links TRBV13 to TRBJ2-1; the D is unclear. Trimming removed 5 bases at V and 10 bases at J, with 9 bases between. CDR3 length: 11 amino acids. In germline, CDR1 is PRHDT, CDR2 FYEKMQ (reference sequence). This CDR3 reads CASSTTQEQFF. CDR3 bases: TGTGCCAGCAGCACCACTCAGGAGCAGTTCTTC.

This clonotype was counted many times. The gene calls are TRBV29-1 and TRBJ2-1; a possible D gene is TRBD2 (6 bases). CDR1 is SQVTM, CDR2 ANQGSEA, per germline. The CDR3 spans 11 residues. Trimming cost V 7 bases and J 9 bases, with 13 bases left between them. Here the CDR3 reads CSGTSTVEQFF. CDR3 coding DNA: TGCAGCGGTACTAGCACCGTTGAGCAGTTCTTC.

On this clonotype itself: A read error may explain this, as a much larger clone is one base away. The chain joins TRBV7-9 to TRBJ2-7; the match to TRBD1 covers 10 bases. Germline assignment: CDR1 SEHNR and CDR2 FQNEAQ (reference sequence). The CDR3 covers 16 residues. The CDR3 DNA sequence: TGTGCCAGCAGCTCCCTCGACAGGGGGCAATTCTACGAGCAGTGCTTC. Its translation: CASSSLDRGQFYEQCF. The full variable domain, its missing parts supplied by reference TRBV7-9 and TRBJ2-7, is DTGVSQNPRHKITKRGQNVTFRCDPISEHNRLYWYRQTLGQGPEFLTYFQNEAQLEKSRLLSDRFSAERPKGSFSTLEIQRTEQGDSAMYLCASSSLDRGQFYEQCFGPGTRLTVT.

This clonotype was counted ten times or more. This chain uses TRBV12-5 with TRBJ2-2, with TRBD2 identical over 8 bases. The germline gives CDR1 LGHNT, CDR2 FRNRAP. The CDR3 has 15 residues. The junction had 10 bases not matched to a gene; V was cut back by 9 bases and J by 4 bases. The CDR3 DNA is TGTGCTAGGTTTAAGCGGGAGTTATCCACCGGGGAGCTGTTTTTT. Protein sequence: CARFKRELSTGELFF.

This clonotype was counted ten times or more. The J gene is TRBJ2-5, the V gene TRBV14, with a weak D call TRBD1 (5 bases). Trimming took 5 bases from V and 5 from J, leaving 15 bases between them. The CDR3 loop spans 14 amino acids. CDR1 and CDR2 from the germline V gene are SGHDN and FVKESK. The CDR3 sequence is CASSAPRVRETQYF. CDR3 in DNA: TGTGCCAGCAGCGCTCCCAGGGTACGGGAGACCCAGTACTTC.

This clonotype was seen repeatedly, ten times or more. This rearrangement joins TRBV7-2 to TRBJ1-5; D is unresolved. Germline loops: CDR1 SGHTA, CDR2 FQGNSA. V was cut by 3 bases and J by 0 bases, with 9 bases left in between. The CDR3 has 15 amino acids. The CDR3 loop reads CASSFAVNSNQPQHF. The DNA of the CDR3 is TGTGCCAGCAGCTTTGCCGTTAATAGCAATCAGCCCCAGCATTTT.

The gene calls are TRBV4-1 and TRBJ1-6, with 7 positions matching TRBD1. This CDR3 spans 17 amino acids. With V trimmed by 1 base and J by 8 bases, 11 bases remained unmatched. The V gene's germline CDR1 is MGHRA and CDR2 YSYEKL. The CDR3 region has the DNA TGCGCCAGCAGCCAAGGGGCCAATCGACAGGGTGATTCACCCCTCCACTTT. It specifies CASSQGANRQGDSPLHF.

This clonotype showed up many times. The chain carries TRBV9 and TRBJ2-1; the match to TRBD2 covers 12 bases. The CDR3 totals 15 residues. V shed 6 bases and J 7 bases; nucleotides not matched to a gene: 8. Germline loops: CDR1 SGDLS, CDR2 YYNGEE. The CDR3 loop is CASNLAGGRTNEQFF. The CDR3 DNA reads TGTGCCAGCAATCTAGCGGGAGGGCGAACGAATGAGCAGTTCTTC.

In DNA form, the CDR3 reads TGTGCCACGTTGGGGGGAGTTGAGCAGTTCTTC. Translating gives CATLGGVEQFF. The chain is built from TRBV27 and TRBJ2-1; a possible D gene is TRBD2 (6 bases). The CDR3 sequence is 11 residues long. Germline lookup yields CDR1 MNHEY and CDR2 SMNVEV (reference sequence). V lost 10 bases and J lost 9, with 13 bases in between.